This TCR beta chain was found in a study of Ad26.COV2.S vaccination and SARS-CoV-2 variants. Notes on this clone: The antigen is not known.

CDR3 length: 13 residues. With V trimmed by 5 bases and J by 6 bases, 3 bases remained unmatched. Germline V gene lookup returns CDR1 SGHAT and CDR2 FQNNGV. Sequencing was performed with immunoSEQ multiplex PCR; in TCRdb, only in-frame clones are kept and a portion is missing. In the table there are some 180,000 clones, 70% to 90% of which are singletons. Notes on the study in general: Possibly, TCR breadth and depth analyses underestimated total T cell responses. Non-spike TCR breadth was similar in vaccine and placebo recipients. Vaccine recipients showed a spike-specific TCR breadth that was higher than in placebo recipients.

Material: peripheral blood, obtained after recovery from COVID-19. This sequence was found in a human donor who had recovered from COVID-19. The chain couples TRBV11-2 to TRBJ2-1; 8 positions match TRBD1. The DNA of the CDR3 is TGTGCCAGCAGCCCCACAGGGGGCAATGAGCAGTTCTTC. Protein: CASSPTGGNEQFF.